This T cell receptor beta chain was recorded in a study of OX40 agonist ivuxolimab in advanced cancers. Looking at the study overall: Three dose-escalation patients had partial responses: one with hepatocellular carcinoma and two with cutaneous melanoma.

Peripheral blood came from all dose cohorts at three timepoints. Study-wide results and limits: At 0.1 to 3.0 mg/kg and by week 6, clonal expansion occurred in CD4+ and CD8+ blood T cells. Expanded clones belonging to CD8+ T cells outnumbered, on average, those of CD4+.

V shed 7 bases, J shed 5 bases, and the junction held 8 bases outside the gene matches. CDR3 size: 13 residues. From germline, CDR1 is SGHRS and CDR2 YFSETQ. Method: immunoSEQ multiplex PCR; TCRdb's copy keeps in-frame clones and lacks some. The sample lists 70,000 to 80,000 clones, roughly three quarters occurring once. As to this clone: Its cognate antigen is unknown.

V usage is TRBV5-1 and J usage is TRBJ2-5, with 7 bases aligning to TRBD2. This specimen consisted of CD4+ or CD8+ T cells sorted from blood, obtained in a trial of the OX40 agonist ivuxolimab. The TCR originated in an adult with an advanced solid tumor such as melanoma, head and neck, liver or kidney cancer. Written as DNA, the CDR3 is TGCGCCAGCTCCGGACTAGTAGAGGAGACCCAGTACTTC. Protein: CASSGLVEETQYF.